These T cell receptor beta chains were read from a single sample in a study of cytomegalovirus exposure and HLA in healthy donors. Libraries were prepared by immunoSEQ multiplex PCR; TCRdb keeps only in-frame clonotypes and omits some of them. The sample contains 180,000 or so clones, about 85% of which appear only once. Sequenced input: PBMCs. The receptors here all came from a girl under 18 in good health and CMV-seropositive. CDR3s include the opening cysteine and the closing phenylalanine or tryptophan. A D gene is named only where the DNA matches it firmly. A clone size is listed for some rows: how often the clone was seen (once, few, many), or a class if it is expanded.

V gene,clone size,D gene,J gene,CDR3 DNA,CDR3 protein
TRBV6-5,NA,TRBD2,TRBJ2-1,TGTGCCAGCAGTTACGGGACTAGCTGGGGCAATGAGCAGTTCTTC,CASSYGTSWGNEQFF
TRBV2,few,TRBD1,TRBJ1-2,TGTGCCAGCATCTCTGGGACAGCCTATGGCTACACCTTC,CASISGTAYGYTF
TRBV10-3,NA,NA,TRBJ1-5,TGTGCCATCAGTGAAGAAATCACAGCCTTACAGATCCAGCCCCAGCATTTT,CAISEEITALQIQPQHF
TRBV5-4,few,NA,TRBJ2-7,TGTGCCAGCAGCCCCGGGACACTACTCTCCTACGAGCAGTACTTC,CASSPGTLLSYEQYF
TRBV6-5,NA,TRBD1,TRBJ1-2,TGTGCCAGCAGCCCGGGACAGGAGTATGGCTACACCTTC,CASSPGQEYGYTF
TRBV5-6,NA,NA,TRBJ2-7,TGTGCCAGCAGCCCCGACCCCCAGGGAAGAATGGGCGAGCAGTACTTC,CASSPDPQGRMGEQYF
TRBV5-1,NA,TRBD2,TRBJ2-2,TGCGCCAGCAGCCTCGGACTAGCGGGTTACACCGGGGAGCTGTTTTTT,CASSLGLAGYTGELFF
TRBV29-1,NA,NA,TRBJ1-1,TGCAGCGTTGAAGACGTCGGGGGGAGGAACACTGAAGCTTTCTTT,CSVEDVGGRNTEAFF
TRBV4-3,NA,NA,TRBJ2-1,TGCGCCAGCAGCCAAGATCCGGAGGGGTCATACAATGAGCAGTTCTTC,CASSQDPEGSYNEQFF
TRBV6-5,NA,NA,TRBJ2-7,TGTGCCAGCAGGAAACTAGGAATTTCCTACGAGCAGTACTTC,CASRKLGISYEQYF
TRBV9,NA,NA,TRBJ1-2,TGTGCCAGCAGCGTAGAGCCCCTAGTTTATGGCTACACCTTC,CASSVEPLVYGYTF
TRBV4-3,few,NA,TRBJ2-7,TGCGCCAGCAGCCAAGAATGGGGGGCTAGCGGCGAGCAGTACTTC,CASSQEWGASGEQYF
TRBV5-4,NA,TRBD1,TRBJ2-2,TGTGCCAGCAGCTGGGGGGGGACAGGGATGAACACCGGGGAGCTGTTTTTT,CASSWGGTGMNTGELFF
TRBV10-3,once,TRBD2,TRBJ2-2,TGTGCCATCAGTGGTTCGGTGGGCCCTAGCGGGAGTTGGTTTAACACCGGGGAGCTGTTTTTT,CAISGSVGPSGSWFNTGELFF
TRBV5-4,NA,TRBD2,TRBJ2-7,TGTGCCAGCAGCTTGGCGGAGACTAGCGGGATAGAGCAGTACTTC,CASSLAETSGIEQYF
TRBV11-2,NA,TRBD1,TRBJ2-3,TGTGCCAGCAGCCGTGGACAGGGGGCTGTCACAGATACGCAGTATTTT,CASSRGQGAVTDTQYF
TRBV4-1,once,TRBD2,TRBJ2-2,TGCGCCAGCCAGTGGCTAGCGGCTAACACCGGGGAGCTGTTTTTT,CASQWLAANTGELFF
TRBV7-9,once,TRBD1,TRBJ1-2,TGTGCCAGCAGCATTACAGGGGGCTCTGGCTACACCTTC,CASSITGGSGYTF
TRBV6-6,NA,NA,TRBJ2-7,TGTGCCAGCAGTTACCCTAGAGCGGTCCTAGGAGAGCAGTACTTC,CASSYPRAVLGEQYF
TRBV27,once,TRBD2,TRBJ2-1,TGTGCCAGCAGTTTGAGAATACTAGCGGGAGGGCCGTCCTACAATGAGCAGTTCTTC,CASSLRILAGGPSYNEQFF
TRBV27,NA,NA,TRBJ2-4,TGTGCCAGCAGTTTAACAGGTCCCGCCAAAAACATTCAGTACTTC,CASSLTGPAKNIQYF
TRBV5-4,once,NA,TRBJ1-3,TGTGCCAGCAGCTCACAGGGTACCGGAAACACCATATATTTT,CASSSQGTGNTIYF
TRBV6-5,NA,NA,TRBJ2-7,TGTGCCAGCAGTTCTGCCTACGAGCAGTACTTC,CASSSAYEQYF
TRBV5-1,NA,NA,TRBJ2-2,TGCGCCAGCAGCCCCGGGAGTCTCACCGGGGAGCTGTTTTTT,CASSPGSLTGELFF
TRBV10-3,NA,NA,TRBJ1-2,TGTGCCACCGCCACCTTGGACACGAACTATGGCTACACCTTC,CATATLDTNYGYTF
TRBV5-4,once,NA,TRBJ2-7,TGTGCCAGCAGCTTAGGACTATACGAGCAGTACTTC,CASSLGLYEQYF
TRBV6-1,NA,NA,TRBJ1-2,TGTGCCAGCAGTGAAGCGCCAGGGGTCAATTATGGCTACACCTTC,CASSEAPGVNYGYTF
TRBV23-1,few,NA,TRBJ2-2,TGCGCCAGCAGTCAAATGAGGTTAAGAGGGAGAACCGGGGAGCTGTTTTTT,CASSQMRLRGRTGELFF
TRBV29-1,few,TRBD1,TRBJ1-2,TGCAGCGTTGAGGGCCAGGGGGCGGACGGCTACACCTTC,CSVEGQGADGYTF
TRBV7-2,NA,NA,TRBJ2-3,TGTGCCAGCAGCTTAGCGCGGAACTCTGAACCAGATACGCAGTATTTT,CASSLARNSEPDTQYF
TRBV5-4,NA,TRBD2,TRBJ2-7,TGTGCCAGCAGCCGGGGGGGACTAGCGGGAGGCAGCTCCTACGAGCAGTACTTC,CASSRGGLAGGSSYEQYF
TRBV7-8,NA,TRBD2,TRBJ2-7,TGTGCCAGCAGCTTAGGGGTAAGGACTAGCGACTACGAGCAGTACTTC,CASSLGVRTSDYEQYF
TRBV7-9,few,NA,TRBJ1-1,TGTGCCAGCAACAGGGAGAACACTGAAGCTTTCTTT,CASNRENTEAFF
TRBV30,NA,NA,TRBJ2-2,TGTGCCTGGAGTGCCTTCACCGGGGAGCTGTTTTTT,CAWSAFTGELFF
TRBV30,NA,NA,TRBJ1-2,TGTGCCTGGAGTGAGAGCGGGGGCTACACCTTC,CAWSESGGYTF
TRBV10-3,NA,TRBD1,TRBJ2-5,TGTGCCATAGGGACAGGGGATCTGGAGACCCAGTACTTC,CAIGTGDLETQYF
TRBV30,once,NA,TRBJ1-5,TGTGCCTGGCAGATCCCCCAGGGAAATCAGCCCCAGCATTTT,CAWQIPQGNQPQHF
TRBV21-1,NA,NA,TRBJ2-6,TGTGCCAGCAGCCCCCGGGACAGGGGTCTTCCTGGGGCCAACGTCCTGACTTTC,CASSPRDRGLPGANVLTF
TRBV7-8,NA,NA,TRBJ2-2,TGTGCCAGCAGCTTAAACGGGAACACCGGGGAGCTGTTTTTT,CASSLNGNTGELFF
TRBV10-2,NA,NA,TRBJ1-1,TGCGCCAGCAGTGACAGGGAAGGGACTGAAGCTTTCTTT,CASSDREGTEAFF
TRBV9,NA,NA,TRBJ2-7,TGTGCCAGCAGCAGCAGTAGCACCTCCTACGAGCAGTACTTC,CASSSSSTSYEQYF
TRBV18,NA,TRBD2,TRBJ2-7,TGTGCCAGCTCACCACCGAGCGGGGGCCTCTACGAGCAGTACTTC,CASSPPSGGLYEQYF
TRBV2,NA,NA,TRBJ2-7,TGTGCCAGCAGCTCAGGGTTTGGGGAGCAGTACTTC,CASSSGFGEQYF
TRBV5-1,NA,NA,TRBJ2-7,TGCGCCAGCAGCTTGGCCGAGATGAGGGAGCAGTACTTC,CASSLAEMREQYF
TRBV7-6,NA,NA,TRBJ2-1,TGTGCCAGCAGCTATACAGCTTTCGACAATGAGCAGTTCTTC,CASSYTAFDNEQFF
TRBV30,NA,NA,TRBJ2-3,TGTGCCTGGCTCATTCCCACGGCGGGATGGTCAGATACGCAGTATTTT,CAWLIPTAGWSDTQYF
TRBV2,NA,NA,TRBJ2-3,TGTGCCAGCAGTGAAGCGCTTCGGGGGACCACTAGCACAGATACGCAGTATTTT,CASSEALRGTTSTDTQYF
TRBV6-5,once,TRBD2,TRBJ2-2,TGTGCCAGCAGTTACGTTGGGGGGGTCCCCGGGGAGCTGTTTTTT,CASSYVGGVPGELFF
TRBV2,once,TRBD1,TRBJ2-7,TGTGCCAGCAGGGGGACAGGGGGCCCATACGAGCAGTACTTC,CASRGTGGPYEQYF
TRBV7-2,NA,NA,TRBJ1-5,TGTGCCAGCAGCCAGACAGTCTGGGTGACCCAGCATTTT,CASSQTVWVTQHF
TRBV5-6,NA,NA,TRBJ1-1,TGTGCCACCAGTACAAACGGGGAGGGCACTGAAGCTTTCTTT,CATSTNGEGTEAFF
TRBV5-1,NA,NA,TRBJ1-1,TGCGCCAGCAGCTTGGTTCAGGGGAACACTGAAGCTTTCTTT,CASSLVQGNTEAFF
TRBV19,few,NA,TRBJ1-1,TGTGCCAGTAGTGTATACAGGGTCGGTGAAGCTTTCTTT,CASSVYRVGEAFF
TRBV5-6,NA,NA,TRBJ2-7,TGTGCCAGCAGCTTGATCCGCGGGCTACTGACCTACGAGCAGTACTTC,CASSLIRGLLTYEQYF
TRBV20-1,NA,NA,TRBJ2-5,TGCAGTGCCCTTAGAACAGAGACCCAGTACTTC,CSALRTETQYF
TRBV7-9,NA,NA,TRBJ2-2,TGTGCCAGCAGTTATTACACCGGGGAGCTGTTTTTT,CASSYYTGELFF
TRBV2,few,NA,TRBJ1-2,TGTGCCAGCAGTGTCTCGGACATCGGTGGCTACACCTTC,CASSVSDIGGYTF
TRBV6-1,once,TRBD1,TRBJ1-1,TGTGCCACGGAGAGGGGGCTGGAAGCTTTCTTT,CATERGLEAFF
TRBV9,NA,TRBD1,TRBJ1-1,TGTGCCAGCAGCACCCGGACAGGGGTGAACACTGAAGCTTTCTTT,CASSTRTGVNTEAFF
TRBV30,NA,NA,TRBJ2-7,TGTGCTTGCGGAGGAGGTGTTATTCCCTACGAGCAGTACTTC,CACGGGVIPYEQYF